The 32 T cell receptor beta chains in this list originate from one sample, sequenced in a study of PD-1 blockade in classical Hodgkin lymphoma. Each and every patient relapsed after autologous stem cell transplantation, and patients got differing brentuximab vedotin exposure. TCRdb's copy holds only in-frame clones and misses some; the assay was immunoSEQ multiplex PCR. The data show 25,000 to 30,000 clones, with less than 75% seen just once and over 25% held by the top ten. Sequencing was performed on peripheral blood mononuclear cells (PBMCs), taken before the second cycle of nivolumab. These receptors were collected from a human donor with classical Hodgkin lymphoma.

The rearrangement joins TRBV27 to TRBJ1-5; D unresolved. The length of the CDR3 is 12 residues. Germline V lookup: CDR1 MNHEY, CDR2 SMNVEV (reference sequence). V lost 7 bases, J lost 3 bases, and 7 bases lay in between. Here the CDR3 reads CASTLFNQPQHF. The CDR3, as DNA: TGTGCCAGCACCCTTTTCAATCAGCCCCAGCATTTT.

V and J are TRBV15 and TRBJ2-2; D gene uncertain. This CDR3 is 16 amino acids long. Germline lookup yields CDR1 LNHNV and CDR2 YYDKDF (reference sequence). Trimming took off 1 base at V and 5 bases at J, with 14 bases between the two ends. The DNA for the CDR3 is TGTGCCACCAGCAGAGCTCGAGATCTGAGGACCGGGGAGCTGTTTTTT. It yields the protein CATSRARDLRTGELFF.

The rearrangement joins TRBV7-8 to TRBJ1-5; D is perhaps TRBD1 (5 bases). This CDR3 region has 12 residues. Germline assignment: CDR1 SGHVS and CDR2 FQNEAQ. Trimming left V 1 base short and J 7 bases short, with 5 bases between. CDR3: CASSLGQQPQHF. The DNA of the CDR3 is TGTGCCAGCAGCTTAGGACAGCAGCCCCAGCATTTT.

The rearrangement joins TRBV2 to TRBJ2-3, with D uncertain. Trimming shortened V by 8 bases and J by 5 bases, and 14 bases separated the two germline ends. Germline V CDR1 and CDR2: SNHLY, FYNNEI. This CDR3 region has 13 residues. CDR3 region: CASGSRFGDTQYF. As DNA, the CDR3 is TGTGCCAGCGGGTCGAGATTCGGAGATACGCAGTATTTT.

The chain carries TRBV28 and TRBJ2-2, with no clear D. In germline, CDR1 is MDHEN, CDR2 SYDVKM. This CDR3 is built from 12 residues. V lost 6 bases and J lost 6, with 8 bases in between. The chain's CDR3 is CASSTFPGELFF. The CDR3 nucleotides read TGTGCCAGCAGCACGTTCCCCGGGGAGCTGTTTTTT. Filled out from reference TRBV28 and TRBJ2-2, the complete variable domain reads DVKVTQSSRYLVKRTGEKVFLECVQDMDHENMFWYRQDPGLGLRLIYFSYDVKMKEKGDIPEGYSVSREKKERFSLILESASTNQTSMYLCASSTFPGELFFGEGSRLTVL.

This clone was seen more than once but under ten times. The J gene is TRBJ2-1, the V gene TRBV7-2; 7 bases fit TRBD1. This CDR3 spans 16 amino acids. V shed 1 base, J shed 5 bases, and the junction held 8 bases outside the gene matches. From germline, CDR1 is SGHTA and CDR2 FQGNSA. The CDR3 DNA is TGTGCCAGCAGCTTAGGGGCCCGACAGGGTAACAATGAGCAGTTCTTC. Protein sequence: CASSLGARQGNNEQFF.

Only a few counts were recorded for this clone. The chain is built from TRBV6-5 and TRBJ2-3; the D gene is possibly TRBD1 (5 bases). V was clipped by 2 bases and J by 6 bases, with 9 bases between them. This CDR3 comprises 13 residues. The germline gives CDR1 MNHEY, CDR2 SVGAGI. The CDR3 reads CASSYRSGDTQYF. The CDR3 DNA is TGTGCCAGCAGTTACAGGTCAGGGGATACGCAGTATTTT.

This chain joins TRBV6-4 and TRBJ2-7; unclear D gene. Trimming removed 6 bases from V and 4 bases from J, with 10 bases in between. This CDR3 region has 12 residues. Germline-derived CDR1 and CDR2 are MRHNA and SNTAGT. This CDR3 is CASRSGTYEQYV. The CDR3 nucleotides read TGTGCCAGCAGGAGTGGCACATACGAGCAGTACGTC.

The chain uses TRBV5-1 and TRBJ1-1, with D possibly TRBD1 on 5 matching bases. CDR1 and CDR2 (germline): SGHRS, YFSETQ. CDR3 length: 15 amino acids. Trimming took 0 bases from V and 4 from J, leaving 13 bases between them. The CDR3 nucleotides read TGCGCCAGCAGCTTGGAAAGTCTGGGACTCACTGAAGCTTTCTTT. Translating it yields CASSLESLGLTEAFF.

J is TRBJ2-5 and V is TRBV30; a weak D match, TRBD2 (6 bases). This CDR3 has 13 amino acids. The germline V gene has CDR1 GTSNPN and CDR2 SVGIG (reference sequence). V shed 0 bases and J shed 5 bases, with 10 bases lying between them. The CDR3 protein is CAWSVTSSETQYF. DNA of the CDR3: TGTGCCTGGAGTGTAACTAGCTCCGAGACCCAGTACTTC. Full variable domain (rest looked up from reference TRBV30 and TRBJ2-5): SQTIHQWPATLVQPVGSPLSLECTVEGTSNPNLYWYRQAAGRGLQLLFYSVGIGQISSEVPQNLSASRPQDRQFILSSKKLLLSDSGFYLCAWSVTSSETQYFGPGTRLLVL.

This chain joins TRBV14 and TRBJ2-3; D remains ambiguous. CDR3 length: 11 residues. Per germline, CDR1 SGHDN and CDR2 FVKESK. Trimming pared 1 base from V and 7 bases from J, leaving 3 bases between. The CDR3: CASSQVHTQYF. For the CDR3, the DNA is TGTGCCAGCAGCCAAGTTCATACGCAGTATTTT. The full variable domain, with the rest looked up from reference TRBV14 and TRBJ2-3, is EAGVTQFPSHSVIEKGQTVTLRCDPISGHDNLYWYRRVMGKEIKFLLHFVKESKQDESGMPNNRFLAERTGGTYSTLKVQPAELEDSGVYFCASSQVHTQYFGPGTRLTVL.

CDR3 loop: CASSPMGETQYF. The CDR3 region has the DNA TGTGCCAGCTCACCGATGGGAGAGACCCAGTACTTC. The rearrangement links TRBV18 to TRBJ2-5; D is unclear. CDR1 and CDR2 from the germline V gene are KGHSH and LQKENI. With 3 bases removed from V and 4 bases from J, the gap between germline ends came to 6 bases. The CDR3 is 12 residues long. Combining the CDR3 with reference TRBV18 and TRBJ2-5 gives the whole variable domain NAGVMQNPRHLVRRRGQEARLRCSPMKGHSHVYWYRQLPEEGLKFMVYLQKENIIDESGMPKERFSAEFPKEGPSILRIQQVVRGDSAAYFCASSPMGETQYFGPGTRLLVL.

The CDR3 nucleotides read TGTGCCAGTAGTATACCGTCCGGGATAAACACCGGGGAGCTGTTTTTT. The encoded protein is CASSIPSGINTGELFF. This rearrangement joins TRBV19 to TRBJ2-2, with D perhaps matching TRBD2 (5 bases). CDR1 LNHDA and CDR2 SQIVND come from the germline V gene (reference sequence). V shed 2 bases and J shed 2 bases, with 12 bases lying between them. The CDR3 is 16 amino acids.

The chain carries TRBV28 and TRBJ1-2, with D perhaps matching TRBD1 (6 bases). This CDR3 is 19 amino acids long. V lost 3 bases and J lost 0, with 23 bases in between. Germline values: CDR1 MDHEN, CDR2 SYDVKM. As DNA, the CDR3 is TGTGCCAGCAGTTTGCCAGTTTTCCCTCGGACAGTTTCTAACTATGGCTACACCTTC. This codes for CASSLPVFPRTVSNYGYTF.

The chain is built from TRBV5-1 and TRBJ2-2; the match to TRBD2 covers 8 bases. The CDR3 is 15 amino acids. Unmatched junction bases numbered 9, after V lost 4 bases and J lost 7 bases. Germline V lookup: CDR1 SGHRS, CDR2 YFSETQ. CDR3 residues: CASSPFERGNGELFF. CDR3 coding DNA: TGCGCCAGCAGCCCCTTTGAGCGGGGGAACGGGGAGCTGTTTTTT.

This chain joins TRBV28 and TRBJ2-3; 12 nucleotides agree with TRBD2. This CDR3 is built from 15 residues. V shed 4 bases and J 4 bases; nucleotides not matched to a gene: 3. The germline CDR1 and CDR2 sequences are MDHEN and SYDVKM. The CDR3 nucleotides read TGTGCCAGCAGTTCTAGCGGGAGGGTAGCAGATACGCAGTATTTT. Its protein is CASSSSGRVADTQYF.

This clone was seen a single time. Written as DNA, the CDR3 is TGTGCCATCAGGGTTTTTGAGAAAGAGACCCAGTACTTC. Translated, it gives CAIRVFEKETQYF. This chain joins TRBV10-3 and TRBJ2-5; no firm D call. The germline CDR1 and CDR2 sequences are ENHRY and SYGVKD. V lost 6 bases, J lost 3 bases, and 11 bases lay in between. The CDR3 has 13 amino acids.

This chain joins TRBV10-3 and TRBJ1-1; the match to TRBD1 covers 7 bases. CDR3 size: 13 residues. V was pared by 6 bases and J by 3 bases, with 4 bases of the junction left unmatched. Germline CDR1 ENHRY, CDR2 SYGVKD. The CDR3 sequence: CAISPTGDTEAFF. The CDR3 DNA reads as TGTGCCATCAGCCCTACAGGGGACACTGAAGCTTTCTTT.

The sample holds a few counts of this clone. The chain recombines TRBV19 with TRBJ1-2; D remains ambiguous. There are 14 residues in the CDR3. Trimming shortened V by 3 bases and J by 0 bases, and 8 bases separated the two germline ends. CDR1 and CDR2 (germline): LNHDA, SQIVND (reference sequence). The CDR3 DNA sequence: TGTGCCAGTAGTATTCTTGGAGCTAACTATGGCTACACCTTC. Translation gives CASSILGANYGYTF.

The chain uses TRBV28 and TRBJ1-1; D possibly corresponds to TRBD1 (6 bases). The germline gives CDR1 MDHEN, CDR2 SYDVKM. The V gene lost 6 bases and the J gene lost 6 bases, with 14 bases spanning the gap. CDR3 length: 13 amino acids. CDR3 DNA sequence: TGTGCCAGCAGACCAACAGGGAGATCTGAAGCTTTCTTT. Translation gives CASRPTGRSEAFF.

This clone was found once. The chain combines TRBV9 with TRBJ2-5; 7 bases map to TRBD1. Trimming took 5 bases from V and 5 from J; bases not matched to a gene: 15. Germline V gives CDR1 SGDLS, CDR2 YYNGEE. This CDR3 is built from 16 residues. The CDR3 DNA reads as TGTGCCAGCAGTGTTGACCCCGACAGGGTCGGGGAGACCCAGTACTTC. It encodes CASSVDPDRVGETQYF. The variable domain in full, completed from reference TRBV9 and TRBJ2-5, reads DSGVTQTPKHLITATGQRVTLRCSPRSGDLSVYWYQQSLDQGLQFLIQYYNGEERAKGNILERFSAQQFPDLHSELNLSSLELGDSALYFCASSVDPDRVGETQYFGPGTRLLVL.

The chain joins TRBV7-1 to TRBJ1-1, with D maybe TRBD1 (6 bases). TRBV7-1 is sorted into the ORF group, with uncertain function. Trimming took 5 bases from V and 6 from J, leaving 7 bases between them. This CDR3 contains 11 residues. As DNA, the CDR3 is TGTGCCAGCAGCCAGGGGTCTGAAGCTTTCTTT. Residues: CASSQGSEAFF.

The chain recombines TRBV10-3 with TRBJ1-5, with D maybe TRBD1 (5 bases). Germline lookup yields CDR1 ENHRY and CDR2 SYGVKD. V gave up 4 bases and J gave up 2 bases, with 9 bases separating them. This CDR3 is 14 amino acids long. This chain's CDR3 is CAISAGGGNQPQHF. The CDR3 bases are TGTGCCATCAGTGCGGGGGGGGGCAATCAGCCCCAGCATTTT.

This clone was recorded once. J is TRBJ1-4 and V is TRBV5-1; no definite D call. The CDR3 is 14 amino acids. V was cut by 4 bases and J by 4 bases, with 11 bases left in between. Per germline, CDR1 SGHRS and CDR2 YFSETQ. This CDR3 reads CASSLPGLNEKLFF. As DNA, the CDR3 is TGCGCCAGCAGCCTACCAGGACTTAATGAAAAACTGTTTTTT.

The chain carries TRBV10-1 and TRBJ2-7; 11 bases align to TRBD1. The CDR3 is 14 residues long. Germline lookup yields CDR1 WNHNN and CDR2 SYGVQD (reference sequence). The V gene end was trimmed by 7 bases and the J gene end by 4 bases; junction bases not matched to a gene: 6. This chain's CDR3 is CASKRTGGGYEQYV. The CDR3 DNA is TGCGCCAGCAAAAGGACAGGGGGCGGGTACGAGCAGTACGTC.

The V gene is TRBV7-9, the J gene TRBJ2-4; D perhaps matches TRBD1 (5 bases). The length of the CDR3 is 17 residues. The V end lost 3 bases, the J end lost 1 base, and 16 bases lay between the germline ends. Germline assignment: CDR1 SEHNR and CDR2 FQNEAQ (reference sequence). In nucleotides, the CDR3 is TGTGCCAGCAGCTTTCATAGGGGCGAGTCGGCCAAAAACATTCAGTACTTC. Its protein product is CASSFHRGESAKNIQYF. Full variable domain (rest looked up from reference TRBV7-9 and TRBJ2-4): DTGVSQNPRHKITKRGQNVTFRCDPISEHNRLYWYRQTLGQGPEFLTYFQNEAQLEKSRLLSDRFSAERPKGSFSTLEIQRTEQGDSAMYLCASSFHRGESAKNIQYFGAGTRLSVL.

The chain recombines TRBV5-1 with TRBJ2-7; perhaps TRBD2 as D (5 bases). Germline V gene data show CDR1 as SGHRS and CDR2 as YFSETQ. V shed 4 bases and J shed 3 bases, with 14 bases lying between them. The CDR3 length is 14 residues. The CDR3 sequence is CASSRDVGLYEQYF. The CDR3, as DNA: TGCGCCAGCAGCCGTGACGTAGGACTCTACGAGCAGTACTTC.

The chain is built from TRBV5-1 and TRBJ2-1; 9 nucleotides agree with TRBD2. V dropped 0 bases and J dropped 3; count of bases not matched to a gene: 10. The length of the CDR3 is 18 residues. The germline V gene has CDR1 SGHRS and CDR2 YFSETQ. The CDR3 coding sequence is TGCGCCAGCAGCTTGGAGGCGGGGGGGCTCATAAACTACAATGAGCAGTTCTTC. It yields the protein CASSLEAGGLINYNEQFF. Filled out from reference TRBV5-1 and TRBJ2-1, the complete variable domain reads KAGVTQTPRYLIKTRGQQVTLSCSPISGHRSVSWYQQTPGQGLQFLFEYFSETQRNKGNFPGRFSGRQFSNSRSEMNVSTLELGDSALYLCASSLEAGGLINYNEQFFGPGTRLTVL.

V usage is TRBV7-2 and J usage is TRBJ2-7; D tentatively reads TRBD1 or TRBD2 (5 bases each). Trimming shortened V by 1 base and J by 4 bases, and 14 bases separated the two germline ends. The CDR3 runs to 15 residues. Germline V gene sequence: CDR1 SGHTA, CDR2 FQGNSA. This chain's CDR3 is CASSLGAGGAYEQYV. CDR3 bases: TGTGCCAGCAGCTTAGGTGCTGGGGGAGCGTACGAGCAGTACGTC.

This sequence joins TRBV11-2 and TRBJ2-3, with 7 bases matching TRBD1. V lost 1 base and J lost 9; bases outside the gene matches: 10. Germline CDR1 is SGHAT and CDR2 is FQNNGV. The CDR3 length is 15 residues. CDR3 sequence reads: CASSLGEGGEVTQYF. CDR3 DNA: TGTGCCAGCAGCTTAGGAGAAGGGGGCGAGGTCACGCAGTATTTT.

The chain recombines TRBV28 with TRBJ1-6; weak D call: TRBD1 (6 bases). This CDR3 is built from 14 residues. Germline V lookup: CDR1 MDHEN, CDR2 SYDVKM. Trimming removed 3 bases from V and 9 bases from J, with 12 bases in between. CDR3 in DNA: TGTGCCAGCAGTTTCACAGGGTCTCGTTCACCCCTCCACTTT. This sequence encodes CASSFTGSRSPLHF.

This chain connects TRBV5-1 to TRBJ2-1; no clear D. V dropped 0 bases and J dropped 9 bases, with 4 bases sitting between them. Germline CDR1 reads SGHRS; CDR2 reads YFSETQ. The length of the CDR3 is 11 residues. CDR3 amino acids: CASSLGGEQFF. As DNA, the CDR3 is TGCGCCAGCAGCTTGGGGGGTGAGCAGTTCTTC.